Below, one T cell receptor beta chain is given with its context. The data belong to a study of blood T cell repertoires in COVID-19. In terms of age and location, participants ranged from roughly 18 to 89 years and lived in roughly 22 US areas. Grouping used clinical history reported by participants in a survey and questionnaire. Profiled with immunoSEQ multiplex PCR; TCRdb holds only in-frame clones, not every one. The profile shows 250,000 to 350,000 clones, 70% to 90% of them singletons. The sequencing sample was made of PBMCs or T cells enriched from blood (not recorded which). The TCR was taken from a woman aged 30 to 39 who had recovered from COVID-19.

CDR3 sequence reads: CASSLEPGTDTQYF. The CDR3 DNA sequence: TGTGCCAGCAGCTTAGAACCGGGCACAGATACGCAGTATTTT. The chain couples TRBV11-2 to TRBJ2-3; D is uncertain. The CDR3 loop spans 14 amino acids. Between the trimmed V and J ends, which lost 0 bases and 1 base, there was a span of 5 bases. In germline, CDR1 is SGHAT, CDR2 FQNNGV.